Below, 15 T cell receptor beta chains from the same sample are listed, as sequenced in a study of radiation and T cells in renal cell carcinoma. Time point defined: blood 4 weeks post-SBRT, at nephrectomy. Treatment described: 15 Gy SBRT to primary tumor, nephrectomy 4 weeks later. Here immunoSEQ multiplex PCR was the method, and the copy in TCRdb shows in-frame clones only, minus some. In the table there are roughly 160,000 clones, approximately 90% of which are singletons. Sequenced here: blood, sampled from a patient whose treatment included radiotherapy and nephrectomy. The source of these receptors is a woman aged 45-60 years with renal cell carcinoma.

The chain is built from TRBV5-1 and TRBJ1-1; D is unresolved. Germline V gives CDR1 SGHRS, CDR2 YFSETQ. The V end lost 0 bases, the J end lost 1 base, and 10 bases lay between the germline ends. The CDR3 is made up of 15 amino acids. The CDR3 loop is CASSLDLRGNTEAFF. The CDR3, as DNA: TGCGCCAGCAGCTTGGATCTGCGGGGGAACACTGAAGCTTTCTTT.

This clone was seen just once. V and J are TRBV5-1 and TRBJ1-2; D uncertain. With 4 bases removed from V and 2 bases from J, the gap between germline ends came to 18 bases. CDR3 length: 16 amino acids. Germline V CDR1 and CDR2: SGHRS, YFSETQ. The CDR3 reads CASSPKYTVANYGYTF. DNA for the CDR3: TGCGCCAGCAGCCCAAAATATACGGTGGCGAACTATGGCTACACCTTC.

The chain has TRBV6-5 and TRBJ1-5, with TRBD1 as a possible D gene (5 bases). Trimming stripped 3 bases from V and 7 bases from J, with 13 bases between. CDR1 is MNHEY and CDR2 is SVGAGI in the germline V gene. The CDR3 totals 14 residues. The chain's CDR3 is CASSYRGVGQPQHF. DNA of the CDR3: TGTGCCAGCAGTTATCGGGGGGTGGGCCAGCCCCAGCATTTT.

This chain connects TRBV6-1 to TRBJ1-6; TRBD1 might be the D (6 bases). Trimming took off 6 bases at V and 5 bases at J, with 14 bases between the two ends. The V gene's germline CDR1 is MNHNS and CDR2 SASEGT. The CDR3 extends over 15 amino acids. CDR3 region: CASRPRTENNSPLHF. Written as DNA, the CDR3 is TGTGCCAGCAGGCCCCGGACAGAGAATAATTCACCCCTCCACTTT.

V and J are TRBV4-2 and TRBJ2-3, with TRBD2 matching over 9 bases. After removal of 3 bases from V and 0 bases from J, the junction contained 10 bases not matched to a gene. The CDR3 length is 18 residues. Germline CDR1 LGHNA, CDR2 YNFKEQ. CDR3 DNA: TGTGCCAGCAGCCAGCGGGAGGGGCAGCGGGGGAGCACAGATACGCAGTATTTT. It codes for CASSQREGQRGSTDTQYF.

Concerning this clone: At one of its ends the junction is not consistent with the germline gene, which may arise from a read error. The rearrangement joins TRBV15 to TRBJ2-5; TRBD2 matches at 8 bases. This CDR3 comprises 14 residues. Germline V gives CDR1 LNHNV, CDR2 YYDKDF (reference sequence). The CDR3 loop reads CATSRERGRETQYF. Here the CDR3 DNA reads TGTGCCACCAGCCGAGAGCGGGGGCGAGAGACCCAGTACTTC.

The chain uses TRBV6-1 and TRBJ1-4; D remains unclear. The germline CDR1 and CDR2 sequences are MNHNS and SASEGT. Between the trimmed V and J ends, which lost 2 bases and 0 bases, there was a span of 16 bases. CDR3 length: 18 amino acids. The CDR3 region has the DNA TGTGCCAGCAGTGAATTGGGTGGCACCTTATCAACTAATGAAAAACTGTTTTTT. Translation: CASSELGGTLSTNEKLFF.

V gene TRBV19 combines with J gene TRBJ2-5; no clear D gene. The CDR3 covers 14 residues. The germline CDR1 and CDR2 sequences are LNHDA and SQIVND (reference sequence). The V end lost 1 base, the J end lost 7 bases, and 13 bases lay between the germline ends. The CDR3: CASSIGDSMRTQYF. Here the CDR3 DNA reads TGTGCCAGTAGTATAGGTGACTCCATGAGGACCCAGTACTTC.

The chain links TRBV7-7 to TRBJ1-1, with no clear D. The CDR3 runs 14 residues. Per the germline V gene, CDR1 is SSHAT and CDR2 is FNYEAQ (reference sequence). The CDR3 is CASPWRDMNTEAFF. In nucleotides, the CDR3 is TGTGCTAGCCCCTGGCGGGATATGAACACTGAAGCTTTCTTT.

CDR3 sequence reads: CASSFGGPENTEAFF. CDR3 coding DNA: TGTGCCAGCAGCTTTGGAGGACCCGAGAACACTGAAGCTTTCTTT. The chain uses TRBV13 and TRBJ1-1; D gene ambiguous. Germline lookup yields CDR1 PRHDT and CDR2 FYEKMQ (reference sequence). V gave up 3 bases and J gave up 1 base, with 12 bases separating them. The CDR3 has 15 amino acids.

The chain carries TRBV28 and TRBJ2-5, with D unresolved. Germline loops: CDR1 MDHEN, CDR2 SYDVKM. There are 14 residues in the CDR3. The ends were cut back, 1 base at V and 0 bases at J, with 6 bases in the middle. The CDR3 region has the DNA TGTGCCAGCAGTTTATTTTCGAACCAAGAGACCCAGTACTTC. It is translated as CASSLFSNQETQYF.

V is TRBV19 and J is TRBJ2-2; weak D call: TRBD2 (6 bases). CDR3 size: 13 residues. Germline CDR1 is LNHDA and CDR2 is SQIVND (reference sequence). The V and J ends lost 6 bases and 6 bases respectively, with 11 bases between them. The CDR3 loop reads CASRGLLSGELFF. For the CDR3, the DNA is TGTGCCAGTAGGGGACTTTTGTCCGGGGAGCTGTTTTTT.

V usage is TRBV28 and J usage is TRBJ1-2; D gene uncertain. V lost 2 bases and J 0 bases, leaving 19 bases between the germline ends. Germline V CDR1 and CDR2: MDHEN, SYDVKM. CDR3 size: 18 residues. CDR3 amino acids: CASSLRGRRLLANYGYTF. CDR3 coding DNA: TGTGCCAGCAGTTTAAGAGGCAGACGACTTTTAGCTAACTATGGCTACACCTTC.

The chain has TRBV7-3 and TRBJ1-1; D remains unclear. This CDR3 is 14 amino acids long. The V and J ends lost 2 bases and 1 base respectively, with 8 bases between them. The germline V gene encodes CDR1 SGHTA and CDR2 FQGTGA. The CDR3 sequence is CASSLYPGNTEAFF. For the CDR3, the DNA is TGTGCCAGCAGCTTATATCCCGGGAACACTGAAGCTTTCTTT. Using reference TRBV7-3 and TRBJ1-1 for the parts outside the CDR3, the full variable domain is GAGVSQTPSNKVTEKGKYVELRCDPISGHTALYWYRQSLGQGPEFLIYFQGTGAADDSGLPNDRFFAVRPEGSVSTLKIQRTERGDSAVYLCASSLYPGNTEAFFGQGTRLTVV.

This rearrangement joins TRBV7-8 to TRBJ1-6; TRBD1 might be the D (6 bases). From germline, CDR1 is SGHVS and CDR2 FQNEAQ. V dropped 8 bases and J dropped 7 bases, with 15 bases sitting between them. The CDR3 is 14 residues long. The CDR3 sequence: CASGQDSRNSPLHF. In DNA, the CDR3 is TGTGCCAGCGGTCAGGACAGTAGAAATTCACCCCTCCACTTT.